The rows below give T cell receptor beta chains drawn from one sample of a study of blood T cell repertoires in COVID-19. Measured with immunoSEQ multiplex PCR; TCRdb has only the in-frame clones, and not every one. The data contain 290,000 or so clones, roughly nine tenths of them singletons. The material sequenced was peripheral blood. Every receptor here comes from a woman aged 25 to 39 with COVID-19, enrolled during active disease. The CDR3 runs from the conserved cysteine through the conserved F or W. D genes are given only for firm matches. Clone size appears in some rows only: once, few, many, or a class for an expanded clone.

>-|TRBJ1-5|TRBV19|15|-
CASSIALEENQPQHF
TGTGCCAGTAGTATCGCCCTGGAGGAGAATCAGCCCCAGCATTTT
>TRBD1|TRBJ2-5|TRBV5-4|15|-
CASSLRTGMSETQYF
TGTGCCAGCAGCTTAAGGACAGGGATGAGTGAGACCCAGTACTTC
>TRBD1|TRBJ1-5|TRBV9|14|-
CASSSDRVNQPQHF
TGTGCCAGCAGCTCGGACAGGGTCAATCAGCCCCAGCATTTT
>TRBD1|TRBJ1-6|TRBV2|14|-
CASTGDRAYSPLHF
TGTGCCAGCACGGGGGACAGGGCATATTCACCCCTCCACTTT
>TRBD1|TRBJ1-3|TRBV6-6|17|-
CASSPRQGAGRGNTIYF
TGTGCCAGCAGTCCCCGACAGGGGGCCGGGCGTGGAAACACCATATATTTT
>TRBD2|TRBJ2-7|TRBV3-1/TRBV3-2|16|-
CASSQGLAGGSYEQYF
TGTGCCAGCAGCCAAGGACTAGCGGGAGGCTCCTACGAGCAGTACTTC
>-|TRBJ1-5|TRBV21-1|14|-
CASSKAGPTQPQHF
TGTGCCAGCAGCAAAGCGGGGCCGACTCAGCCCCAGCATTTT
>TRBD2|TRBJ2-1|TRBV5-4|16|-
CASSLGGRAANNEQFF
TGTGCCAGCAGCTTAGGCGGGAGGGCCGCGAACAATGAGCAGTTCTTC
>-|TRBJ2-7|TRBV2|12|once
CASIAQGNEQYF
TGTGCCAGCATCGCTCAGGGCAACGAGCAGTACTTC
>-|TRBJ1-4|TRBV7-9|12|-
CASTPNNEKLFF
TGTGCCAGCACCCCTAATAATGAAAAACTGTTTTTT
>TRBD1|TRBJ1-2|TRBV6-1|15|-
CASSERQGANYGYTF
TGTGCCAGCAGTGAAAGACAGGGAGCTAACTATGGCTACACCTTC
>TRBD1|TRBJ2-7|TRBV2|15|-
CASRPWTGGRDEQYF
TGTGCCAGCAGACCCTGGACAGGGGGCCGAGACGAGCAGTACTTC
>TRBD2|TRBJ2-1|TRBV3-1/TRBV3-2|14|-
CASSQETSGNEQFF
TGTGCCAGCAGCCAAGAAACTAGCGGCAATGAGCAGTTCTTC
>TRBD1|TRBJ1-4|TRBV25-1|12|-
CASSQGTGLMFF
TGTGCCAGCAGTCAGGGGACAGGGTTAATGTTTTTT
>-|TRBJ1-1|TRBV7-9|13|-
CASSLESLTEAFF
TGTGCCAGCAGCTTAGAATCACTCACTGAAGCTTTCTTT
>TRBD1|TRBJ1-4|TRBV19|14|-
CASLGTAHNEKLFF
TGTGCCAGCCTCGGGACAGCACACAATGAAAAACTGTTTTTT
>-|TRBJ1-4|TRBV11-2|17|-
CASSLEGRGAINEKLFF
TGTGCCAGCAGCTTAGAGGGCAGGGGCGCTATTAATGAAAAACTGTTTTTT
>-|TRBJ1-4|TRBV5-1|13|-
CASSLGHLEELFF
TGCGCCAGCAGCTTGGGACACCTGGAGGAACTGTTTTTT
>-|TRBJ1-1|TRBV5-6|14|-
CASSLGSQGTEAFF
TGTGCCAGCAGCTTGGGGAGTCAGGGCACTGAAGCTTTCTTT